This TCR beta chain was retrieved from a study of monozygotic twins with inflammatory bowel disease. Germline V gene lookup returns CDR1 SGHTA and CDR2 FQGNSA. This CDR3 comprises 15 residues. UMIs were attached via template switching, each with a 6-nucleotide sample barcode. TCRdb re-called the 5' RACE reads and gives one entry per CDR3 protein, without DNA. This table lists fewer than 400,000 distinct CDR3 sequences. Sequenced material: blood. The chain carries TRBV7-2 and TRBJ1-2; TCRdb outputs TRBD1, but without DNA this stays unchecked. The origin of this receptor is a human donor with ulcerative colitis or Crohn's disease, or a healthy co-twin of an affected twin (not recorded which). Here the CDR3 reads CASSLEGRTGYGYTF.